The T cell receptor beta chain described here comes from a study of cytomegalovirus exposure and HLA in healthy donors. Whole-study context: Across a few hundred genotyped donors, roughly 85% landed in the Caucasian-associated ancestry cluster.

PCR involved 60 Vbeta and 13 Jbeta primers. Repertoires were generated with immunoSEQ multiplex PCR, while TCRdb's copy carries only in-frame clones and drops some. The data show about 190,000 clones, with about 69% seen just once and approximately 4.8% held by the top ten. CDR1 and CDR2 from the germline V gene are SGHRS and YFSETQ. V was shortened by 0 bases and J by 2 bases, with 15 bases between the two germline ends. This CDR3 is built from 16 residues. The receptor was isolated from a man aged 25 to 40 in good health and CMV-seropositive. The chain links TRBV5-1 to TRBJ2-7; tentative D call: TRBD1 (5 bases). The sequenced material came from PBMCs. CDR3 nucleotides: TGCGCCAGCAGCTTGGCCATCCAGGGTAATCCCTACGAGCAGTACTTC. Translated: CASSLAIQGNPYEQYF.